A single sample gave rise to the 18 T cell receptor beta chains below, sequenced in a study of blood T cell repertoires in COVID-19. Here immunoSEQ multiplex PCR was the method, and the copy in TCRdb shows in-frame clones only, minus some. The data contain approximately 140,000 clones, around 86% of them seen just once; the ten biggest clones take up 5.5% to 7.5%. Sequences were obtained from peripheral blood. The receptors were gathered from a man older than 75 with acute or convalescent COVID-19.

Here the CDR3 reads CASSQGTSGRIETQYF. The CDR3 DNA reads TGTGCCAGCAGCCAAGGGACTAGCGGGAGGATCGAGACCCAGTACTTC. This rearrangement joins TRBV3-1 (or the pseudogene TRBV3-2) to TRBJ2-5; TRBD2 matches at 14 bases. Losses at the gene ends were 1 base for V and 5 bases for J; bases not matched to a gene: 3. This CDR3 contains 16 residues. The germline CDR1 and CDR2 sequences are LGHDT and YNNKEL (reference sequence).

CDR3 coding DNA: TGCGCCAGCAGCTTGGTGGGTAGGGTGCGGGGGCCGGAAACAGATACGCAGTATTTT. Its protein product is CASSLVGRVRGPETDTQYF. J is TRBJ2-3 and V is TRBV5-1, with D perhaps matching TRBD2 (7 bases). Germline V lookup: CDR1 SGHRS, CDR2 YFSETQ. CDR3 length: 19 residues. V was cut by 0 bases and J by 3 bases, with 23 bases left in between.

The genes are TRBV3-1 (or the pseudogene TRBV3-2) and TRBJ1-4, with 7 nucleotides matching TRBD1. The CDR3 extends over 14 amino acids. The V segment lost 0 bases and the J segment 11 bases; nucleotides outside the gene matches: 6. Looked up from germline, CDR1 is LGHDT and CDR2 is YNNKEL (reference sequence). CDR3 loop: CASSQEWGRGKLFF. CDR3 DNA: TGTGCCAGCAGCCAAGAATGGGGCAGGGGGAAACTGTTTTTT.

This chain's CDR3 is CASSLPRANYGYTF. The DNA of the CDR3 is TGTGCCAGCAGCTTACCCAGGGCTAACTATGGCTACACCTTC. The chain employs TRBV7-2 and TRBJ1-2, with D maybe TRBD1 (5 bases). Germline V gene sequence: CDR1 SGHTA, CDR2 FQGNSA. The CDR3 spans 14 residues. V was pared by 2 bases and J by 0 bases, with 7 bases between.

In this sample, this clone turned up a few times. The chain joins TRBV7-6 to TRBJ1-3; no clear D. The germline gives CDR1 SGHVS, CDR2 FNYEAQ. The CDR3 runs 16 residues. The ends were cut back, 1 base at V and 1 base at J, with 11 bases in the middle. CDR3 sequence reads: CASSLGAAFSGNTIYF. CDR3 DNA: TGTGCCAGCAGCTTAGGGGCCGCCTTTTCTGGAAACACCATATATTTT.

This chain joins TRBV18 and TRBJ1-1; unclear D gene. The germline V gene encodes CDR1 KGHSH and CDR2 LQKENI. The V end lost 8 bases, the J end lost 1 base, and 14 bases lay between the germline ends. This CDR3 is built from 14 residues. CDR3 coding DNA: TGTGCCAGCGCCGCCCGGCGGGCGAACACTGAAGCTTTCTTT. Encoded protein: CASAARRANTEAFF.

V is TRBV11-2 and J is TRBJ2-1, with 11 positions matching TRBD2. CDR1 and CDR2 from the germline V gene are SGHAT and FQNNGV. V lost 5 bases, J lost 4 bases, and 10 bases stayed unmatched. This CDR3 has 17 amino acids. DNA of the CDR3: TGTGCCAGCAGCCCCCGATTGACTAGCGGGGTTTACAATGAGCAGTTCTTC. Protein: CASSPRLTSGVYNEQFF.

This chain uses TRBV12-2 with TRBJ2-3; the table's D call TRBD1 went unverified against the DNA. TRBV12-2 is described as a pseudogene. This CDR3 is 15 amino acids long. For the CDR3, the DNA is TGTGCAAGTCGCTTATCCCGGACAGGGCCAGATACGCAGTATTTT. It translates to CASRLSRTGPDTQYF.

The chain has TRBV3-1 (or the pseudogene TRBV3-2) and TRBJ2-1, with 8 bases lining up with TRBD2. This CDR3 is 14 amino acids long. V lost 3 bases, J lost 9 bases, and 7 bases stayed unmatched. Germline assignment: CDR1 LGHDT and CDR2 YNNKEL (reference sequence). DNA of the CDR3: TGTGCCAGCAGCCAGTATATAGCGGGATCTGAGCAGTTCTTC. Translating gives CASSQYIAGSEQFF.

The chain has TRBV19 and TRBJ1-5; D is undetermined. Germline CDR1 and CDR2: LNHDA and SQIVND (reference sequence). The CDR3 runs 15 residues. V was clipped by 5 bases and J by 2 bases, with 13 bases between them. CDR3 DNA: TGTGCCAGTAGTCCCGGGATCGGGGGCAATCAGCCCCAGCATTTT. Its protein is CASSPGIGGNQPQHF.

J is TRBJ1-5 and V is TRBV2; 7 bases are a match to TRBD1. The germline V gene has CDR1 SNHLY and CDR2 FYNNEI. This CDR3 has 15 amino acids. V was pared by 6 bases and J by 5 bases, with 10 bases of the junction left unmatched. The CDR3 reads CASRTDRARDQPQHF. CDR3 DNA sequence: TGTGCCAGCAGGACCGACAGGGCCCGAGATCAGCCCCAGCATTTT.

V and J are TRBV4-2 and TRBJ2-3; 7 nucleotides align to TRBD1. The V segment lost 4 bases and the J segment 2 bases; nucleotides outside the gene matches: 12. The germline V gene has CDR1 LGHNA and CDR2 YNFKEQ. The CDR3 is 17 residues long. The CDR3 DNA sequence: TGTGCCAGCAGCCCGATTGGACAGGCGGGCAACACAGATACGCAGTATTTT. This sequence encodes CASSPIGQAGNTDTQYF.

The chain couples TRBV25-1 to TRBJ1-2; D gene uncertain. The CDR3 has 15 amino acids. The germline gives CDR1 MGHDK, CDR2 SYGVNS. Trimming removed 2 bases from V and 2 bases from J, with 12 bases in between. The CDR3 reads CASSEPGEGNYGYTF. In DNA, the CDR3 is TGTGCCAGCAGTGAACCCGGGGAGGGAAACTATGGCTACACCTTC.

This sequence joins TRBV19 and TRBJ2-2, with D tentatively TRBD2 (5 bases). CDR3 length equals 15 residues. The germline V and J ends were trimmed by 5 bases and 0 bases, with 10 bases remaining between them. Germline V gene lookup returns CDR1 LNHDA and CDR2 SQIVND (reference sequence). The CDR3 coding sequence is TGTGCCAGTAGTTATGGCGGGCCGAACACCGGGGAGCTGTTTTTT. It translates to CASSYGGPNTGELFF.

The CDR3 here is CASSTRQGSYEQYF. The CDR3, as DNA: TGTGCCAGTAGTACGAGACAGGGGTCCTACGAGCAGTACTTC. The rearrangement uses TRBV19 and TRBJ2-7; 8 bases agree with TRBD1. The CDR3 is 14 residues long. J was trimmed by 1 base and V by 4 bases; bases with no gene match: 3. Germline values: CDR1 LNHDA, CDR2 SQIVND (reference sequence).

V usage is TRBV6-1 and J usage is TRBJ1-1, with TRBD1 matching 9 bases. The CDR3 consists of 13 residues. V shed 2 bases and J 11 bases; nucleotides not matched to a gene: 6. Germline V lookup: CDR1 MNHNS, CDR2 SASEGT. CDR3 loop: CASSETYRGQAFF. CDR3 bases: TGTGCCAGCAGTGAAACCTACAGGGGGCAGGCTTTCTTT.

The CDR3, as DNA: TGCAGCGCCTTGACCCGGGACAGGGATCGCTATGGCTACACCTTC. It specifies CSALTRDRDRYGYTF. The V and J genes are TRBV29-1 and TRBJ1-2, with 9 positions matching TRBD1. The CDR3 is made up of 15 amino acids. Germline V gene sequence: CDR1 SQVTM, CDR2 ANQGSEA. The junction had 13 bases not matched to a gene; V was cut back by 7 bases and J by 4 bases. The full variable domain, rest sourced from reference TRBV29-1 and TRBJ1-2, is SAVISQKPSRDICQRGTSLTIQCQVDSQVTMMFWYRQQPGQSLTLIATANQGSEATYESGFVIDKFPISRPNLTFSTLTVSNMSPEDSSIYLCSALTRDRDRYGYTFGSGTRLTVV.

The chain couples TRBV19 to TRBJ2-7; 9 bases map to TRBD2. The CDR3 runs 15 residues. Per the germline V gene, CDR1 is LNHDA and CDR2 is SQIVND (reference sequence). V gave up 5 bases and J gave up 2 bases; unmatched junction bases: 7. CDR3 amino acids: CASSWGGRATYEQYF. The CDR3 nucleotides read TGTGCCAGTAGTTGGGGCGGGAGGGCCACCTACGAGCAGTACTTC.